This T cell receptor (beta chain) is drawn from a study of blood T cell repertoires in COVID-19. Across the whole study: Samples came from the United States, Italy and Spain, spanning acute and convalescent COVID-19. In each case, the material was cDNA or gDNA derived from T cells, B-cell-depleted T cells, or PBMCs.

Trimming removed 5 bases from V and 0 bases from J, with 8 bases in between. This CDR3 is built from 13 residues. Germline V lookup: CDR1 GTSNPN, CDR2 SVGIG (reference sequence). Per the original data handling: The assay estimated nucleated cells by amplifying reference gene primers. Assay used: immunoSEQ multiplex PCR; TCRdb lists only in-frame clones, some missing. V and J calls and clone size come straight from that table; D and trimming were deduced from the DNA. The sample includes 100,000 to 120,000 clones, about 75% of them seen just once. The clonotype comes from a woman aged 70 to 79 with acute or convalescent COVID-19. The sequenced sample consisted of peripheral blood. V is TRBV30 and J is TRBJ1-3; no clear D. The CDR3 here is CAWAATSGNTIYF. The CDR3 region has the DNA TGTGCCTGGGCAGCGACCTCTGGAAACACCATATATTTT.